This TCR beta chain was observed in a study of human T cells and chemical hapten exposure (dated by TCRdb to the early 2020s). Study-wide context: For sensitization, 2% DPC in acetone was applied to a 2 cm by 2 cm area of upper inner arm skin. Throughout the study period of around 24 weeks, patients also received therapeutic DPC doses to the scalp every week. Patch testing on the upper back used Finn chambers containing 0.01% DPC, with scoring done after 6 days according to International Contact Dermatitis Research Group standards. The mostly female patient cohort included alopecia areata with under or over 50% scalp involvement, alopecia totalis and alopecia universalis. Libraries were pooled for sequencing, and variation in per-sample TCR yields was attributed mainly to small differences in library volumes within the pool. This study followed changes in the peripheral blood TCR repertoire in vivo during primary and secondary sensitization of alopecia patients to the hapten diphenylcyclopropenone (DPC). Blood samples were taken from patients before sensitization (week 0) and at 2, 6 and about 24 weeks after DPC sensitization. Blood for TCR sequencing was provided by twenty-nine alopecia patients at one to four time points (pre-sensitization, 2, 6 and 24 weeks). The study at large found these results: No change with DPC sensitization was found in the number of TCRs above 1 in 1000 frequency, and no evidence of global repertoire structure alterations was found. After repeated subsampling, changes were observed in the strength of the expansion versus patch-test correlation and in the threshold at which the correlation became significant. Because every patient had alopecia, a presumed autoimmune disease, the patients' immune response might differ from that of healthy individuals. Compared with pre-sensitization or healthy control sets, expanded TCRs formed significantly more large CDR3 similarity clusters, which is consistent with antigen-driven responses. A positive correlation was found between the number of PT1 expanded TCRs and patch test score, with significance reached at thresholds 8, 16 and 32 but not 4.

This clonotype was detected only a few times. There is no known antigen for this receptor. The input lacks base qualities; no much larger clone sits a single base away. Library method: RACE. The data were produced on a NextSeq 500. During library preparation, unique molecular identifiers were attached to individual cDNA molecules so that TCRs could be counted quantitatively and reproducibly. Each blood RNA sample was used to sequence both TCR alpha and TCR beta chains. On the authors' methods: A median of about 87,000 TCRs per sample was observed, with a range of roughly 20,000 to 700,000. The Decombinator software suite was used to annotate the V, J and CDR3 of the TCR reads. Every sample was subsampled to the same number of TCRs (28,000) for the PS versus PT1 abundance plots. TCRs were defined as expanded if absent before sensitization and observed at least eight times at the 2-week time point. TCRdb reanalyzed the raw reads on its own, using fastp at Q25 for trimming and MiXCR for clone calling, and kept in-frame beta chains. Every CDR3 protein is listed once, alongside the most common genes and DNA of its rows. TCRdb's processing, not the authors', yielded these V and J calls. The sample data list about 120,000 distinct CDR3 sequences, and approximately 11% of these were observed just once. The ten most abundant clones make up approximately 2.5% of the sample.

Interpreted using the paper, the time point label stands for: patch test 3, about 24 weeks after DPC sensitization. The treatment or condition label, as the study defines it: therapeutic diphenylcyclopropenone sensitization with weekly scalp DPC. Blood at each patch-test visit was drawn before the patch test was applied. Patients were considered eligible if aged 18 to 70, diagnosed with alopecia and deemed suitable for DPC therapy, and patients were excluded if pregnant. Total RNA was extracted from unfractionated whole blood that had been collected in Tempus Blood RNA tubes. The CDR3 has 14 amino acids, counting the end cysteine and phenylalanine. Only CDR3 DNA remains: 42 bases, in frame from the first base. Relative to germline, V is 2 bases shorter and J is 4 bases shorter, with 12 bases between their ends. CDR1 and CDR2 are drawn from the germline V gene (reference sequence): DFQATT, SNEGSKA.

This receptor was taken from a woman in her forties or fifties with alopecia areata. Some clones in this sample may be carry-over from other donors' samples. Sequencing was performed on whole blood, taken in connection with sensitization to the hapten diphenylcyclopropenone (DPC). This sequence uses TRBV20-1 and TRBJ2-1; the D region possibly corresponds to TRBD1 (6 bases align). The DNA sequence reads TGCAGTGCTAGAAACCGGGACAATTACAATGAGCAGTTCTTC. This translates into CSARNRDNYNEQFF.